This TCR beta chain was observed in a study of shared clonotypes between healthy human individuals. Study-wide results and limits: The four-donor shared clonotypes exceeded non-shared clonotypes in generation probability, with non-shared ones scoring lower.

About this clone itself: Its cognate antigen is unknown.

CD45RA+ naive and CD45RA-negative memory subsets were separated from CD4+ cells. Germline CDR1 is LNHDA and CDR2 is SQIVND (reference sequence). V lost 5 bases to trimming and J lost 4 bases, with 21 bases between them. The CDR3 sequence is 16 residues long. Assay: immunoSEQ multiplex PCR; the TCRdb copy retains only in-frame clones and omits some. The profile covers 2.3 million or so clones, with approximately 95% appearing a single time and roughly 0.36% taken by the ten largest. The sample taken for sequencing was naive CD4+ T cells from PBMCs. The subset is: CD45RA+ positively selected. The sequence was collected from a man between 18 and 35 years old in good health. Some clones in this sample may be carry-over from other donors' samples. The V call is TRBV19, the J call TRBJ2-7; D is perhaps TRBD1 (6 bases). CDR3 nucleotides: TGTGCCAGTAGTCCTTACTTGGGCAGGGGTCTTTACGAGCAGTACTTC. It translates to CASSPYLGRGLYEQYF. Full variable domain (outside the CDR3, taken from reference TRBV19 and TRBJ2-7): DGGITQSPKYLFRKEGQNVTLSCEQNLNHDAMYWYRQDPGQGLRLIYYSQIVNDFQKGDIAEGYSVSREKKESFPLTVTSAQKNPTAFYLCASSPYLGRGLYEQYFGPGTRLTVT.